These 14 T cell receptor beta chains originate from one sample sequenced in a study of immune characterization of retroperitoneal liposarcoma. TCRdb recomputed calls from the PCR reads with MiXCR, one row per CDR3 protein. The sample lists more than 10,000 distinct CDR3 sequences, approximately 50% occurring once. Input material: tumor tissue. All receptors come from a female donor with retroperitoneal liposarcoma.

The rearrangement joins TRBV7-2 to TRBJ2-1; D is unclear. V shed 5 bases and J shed 10 bases, with 18 bases lying between them. The germline gives CDR1 SGHTA, CDR2 FQGNSA. The CDR3 extends over 14 amino acids. The chain's CDR3 is CASSPWTISYEQFF. CDR3 nucleotides: TGTGCCAGCAGCCCCTGGACCATTTCCTACGAGCAGTTCTTC.

This clonotype has just one count. The chain employs TRBV28 and TRBJ2-1; D perhaps matches TRBD1 (6 bases). Germline CDR1 reads MDHEN; CDR2 reads SYDVKM. V shed 6 bases and J shed 0 bases, with 18 bases lying between them. CDR3 length: 17 amino acids. Here the CDR3 reads CASSLDRPSYSYNEQFF. For the CDR3, the DNA is TGTGCCAGCAGCCTTGACAGGCCGTCTTACTCCTACAATGAGCAGTTCTTC.

The V call is TRBV7-2, the J call TRBJ2-1, with D hard to call. The end of the DNA is better explained by TRBJ2-7, so the J call may be wrong. The CDR3 covers 15 residues. Germline V gene lookup returns CDR1 SGHTA and CDR2 FQGNSA. The CDR3 loop reads CASSQTSSSYNEQYF. The CDR3 DNA is TGTGCCAGCAGCCAGACGTCAAGCTCCTACAATGAGCAGTACTTC.

This clonotype was detected many times. The gene calls are TRBV6-1 and TRBJ2-7; 8 nucleotides line up with TRBD2. CDR1 is MNHNS and CDR2 is SASEGT in the germline V gene. CDR3 length equals 15 residues. V shed 3 bases, J shed 2 bases, and the junction held 6 bases outside the gene matches. This CDR3 reads CASSESSGSPYEQYF. The CDR3 bases are TGTGCCAGCAGTGAGTCCAGCGGGAGTCCCTACGAGCAGTACTTC.

For this clonotype: A read error may explain this, as a much larger clone is one base away. J is TRBJ1-2 and V is TRBV7-6, with TRBD1 matching over 10 bases. The V gene's germline CDR1 is SGHVS and CDR2 FNYEAQ. The CDR3 spans 16 residues. This CDR3 reads CSSSLAPGQGIWGYTF. CDR3 in DNA: TGTTCCAGCAGCTTAGCGCCGGGACAGGGGATATGGGGCTACACCTTC.

This clonotype was recorded a few times. The V gene is TRBV7-3, the J gene TRBJ2-3; D gene uncertain. V lost 2 bases, J lost 5 bases, and 5 bases lay in between. CDR3 length: 12 amino acids. Germline V gives CDR1 SGHTA, CDR2 FQGTGA. CDR3 sequence: CASSLGVDTQYF. CDR3 bases: TGTGCCAGCAGCTTAGGGGTAGATACGCAGTATTTT.

Remarks on this clonotype: No conserved phenylalanine or tryptophan is present at the end of the CDR3, so a read error is the likely explanation. The rearrangement links TRBV7-1 to TRBJ2-7; 8 bases align to TRBD2. The J call may not be correct, given that the DNA end is closer to TRBJ2-1. Being an ORF, TRBV7-1 has a function that is uncertain. This CDR3 is built from 14 residues. The chain's CDR3 is CASSSRGVYKEQFL. The DNA of the CDR3 is TGTGCCAGCAGCTCGCGGGGGGTGTACAAGGAGCAGTTCTTG.

The V and J genes are TRBV6-1 and TRBJ2-3; TRBD2 matches at 7 bases. The CDR3 contains 14 residues. The germline CDR1 and CDR2 sequences are MNHNS and SASEGT. The trim removed 9 bases at V and 4 bases at J, leaving 10 bases unmatched. CDR3 in DNA: TGTGCCAGTGAAAGACTAGCCCGGGCAGATACGCAGTATTTT. Its translation is CASERLARADTQYF.

The J gene is TRBJ2-7, the V gene TRBV6-1, with TRBD1 matching over 8 bases. V lost 4 bases and J lost 1; bases outside the gene matches: 6. CDR1 is MNHNS and CDR2 is SASEGT in the germline V gene. This CDR3 has 15 amino acids. The CDR3 DNA reads as TGTGCCAGCAGTGCCCGGGACAGGTCTTCCTACGAGCAGTACTTC. Translation: CASSARDRSSYEQYF.

This clonotype was detected a few times. The V gene is TRBV6-5, the J gene TRBJ2-1; 7 nucleotides align to TRBD2. The J call may be faulty, since TRBJ2-7 better matches the DNA end. This CDR3 is 22 amino acids long. Per germline, CDR1 MNHEY and CDR2 SVGAGI. The CDR3 is CASSPGNTGTIRGRGLYNEQYF. CDR3 DNA sequence: TGTGCCAGCAGCCCAGGCAATACTGGGACTATTAGGGGAAGGGGTCTCTACAATGAGCAGTACTTC.

In its sample, this clonotype was seen a few times. The CDR3 DNA reads as TGTGCCAGCAGTTTATCGATTGGGACTAGCGGGAGGGCCCGGGAGACCCAGTACTTC. Protein sequence: CASSLSIGTSGRARETQYF. V usage is TRBV27 and J usage is TRBJ2-5, with 16 positions matching TRBD2. Germline trimming cut 0 bases from V and 5 bases from J; bases unmatched to any gene: 9. The V gene's germline CDR1 is MNHEY and CDR2 SMNVEV (reference sequence). The CDR3 runs 19 residues.

This rearrangement joins TRBV6-2 or TRBV6-3 to TRBJ1-4; TRBD1 is a possible D gene (6 bases). The CDR3 contains 17 residues. Trimming removed 4 bases from V and 5 bases from J, with 20 bases in between. Germline lookup yields CDR1 MNHEY and CDR2 SVGEGT. The CDR3 bases are TGTGCCAGCAGTTCATTCCATTCCACGGGGACAAATGAAAAACTGTTTTTT. As protein: CASSSFHSTGTNEKLFF.

The chain uses TRBV28 and TRBJ2-7; 7 positions agree with TRBD1. Germline V gene data show CDR1 as MDHEN and CDR2 as SYDVKM. The CDR3 is 13 amino acids. V lost 1 base to trimming and J lost 5 bases; unmatched junction nucleotides: 2. The CDR3 loop reads CASSLSTGNEQYF. The CDR3 DNA sequence: TGTGCCAGCAGTTTATCGACAGGGAACGAGCAGTACTTC.

This clonotype appeared a few times. The gene calls are TRBV6-1 and TRBJ2-5; 9 bases map to TRBD1. TRBJ2-7 matches the DNA end more closely, so the J call is doubtful. CDR3 length: 15 amino acids. CDR1 and CDR2 from the germline V gene are MNHNS and SASEGT. CDR3 sequence reads: CASSGPGQGYYEQYF. CDR3 nucleotides: TGTGCCAGCAGTGGACCGGGACAGGGATACTACGAGCAGTACTTC.